The sequence of this T cell receptor beta chain was determined in a study of CD8 T cell repertoires and HIV-1 epitope variants. Some clones are missing from TCRdb's copy, which holds only in-frame ones; the method was immunoSEQ multiplex PCR. Among fewer than 6,500 clones, about 62% were seen once, and the ten largest hold 40%. In regard to this clone: Its antigen is unidentified.

Trimming stripped 2 bases from V and 6 bases from J, with 14 bases between. The length of the CDR3 is 14 residues. Germline loops: CDR1 MNHEY, CDR2 SMNVEV (reference sequence). Sequencing was carried out using cultured CD8+ T cells derived from PBMCs. This TCR was recovered from a male donor with HIV. The J gene is TRBJ2-7, the V gene TRBV27; D is unresolved. The CDR3 sequence is CASSLTPGLSEQYF. CDR3 DNA sequence: TGTGCCAGCAGTTTAACCCCCGGGCTCAGCGAGCAGTACTTC.